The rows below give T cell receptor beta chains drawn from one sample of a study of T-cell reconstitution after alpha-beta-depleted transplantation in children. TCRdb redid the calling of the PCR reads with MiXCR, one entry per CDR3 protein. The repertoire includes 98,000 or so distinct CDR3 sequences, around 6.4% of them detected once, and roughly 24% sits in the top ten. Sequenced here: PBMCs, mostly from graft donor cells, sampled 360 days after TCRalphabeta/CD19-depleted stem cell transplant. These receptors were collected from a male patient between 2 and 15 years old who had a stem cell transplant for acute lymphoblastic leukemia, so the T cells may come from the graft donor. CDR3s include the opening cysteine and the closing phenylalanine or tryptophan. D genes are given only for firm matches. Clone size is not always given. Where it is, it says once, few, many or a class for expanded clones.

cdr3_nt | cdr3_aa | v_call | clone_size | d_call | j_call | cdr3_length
TGTGCCAGCAGCTTTTGGGGCATCTCCGTCATGAACACTGAAGCTTTCTTT | CASSFWGISVMNTEAFF | TRBV28 | . | . | TRBJ1-1 | 17
TGTGCCAGCAGTTTATGGTCAGTGAACACTGAAGCTTTCTTT | CASSLWSVNTEAFF | TRBV27 | many | . | TRBJ1-1 | 14
TGTGCCAGCAGCTCCCCCGGGGCCCCGGATTCACCCCTCCACTTT | CASSSPGAPDSPLHF | TRBV7-9 | many | . | TRBJ1-6 | 15
TGTGCCAGCATAGTGGGTCGGGGAACTAATGAAAAACTGTTTTTT | CASIVGRGTNEKLFF | TRBV7-9 | many | . | TRBJ1-4 | 15
TGTGCCAGCTTTAGGACAGCTGATGAAGCTTTCTTT | CASFRTADEAFF | TRBV18 | . | . | TRBJ1-1 | 12
TGTGCCAGTAGTATACTGATGTACAATGAGCAGTTCTTC | CASSILMYNEQFF | TRBV19 | few | . | TRBJ2-1 | 13
TGTGCCAGCAGCTTAGAGGTACGGCCCTACGAGCAGTACTTC | CASSLEVRPYEQYF | TRBV7-8 | many | . | TRBJ2-7 | 14
TGCAGCGTTGAAGATGGCCAGGGCGAAGTGTACGAGCAGTACTTC | CSVEDGQGEVYEQYF | TRBV29-1 | many | . | TRBJ2-7 | 15
TGTGCCAGCAACGGTGGTACGCAGTATTTT | CASNGGTQYF | TRBV25-1 | many | . | TRBJ2-3 | 10
TGTGCCAGCAGTTACGAGGACAGGGGAGGATACGAGCAGTACTTC | CASSYEDRGGYEQYF | TRBV6-2/TRBV6-3 | . | TRBD1 | TRBJ2-7 | 15
TGTGCCAGCAGTTTTGCAGGGACCGACGAGCAGTACTTC | CASSFAGTDEQYF | TRBV12-3/TRBV12-4 | many | . | TRBJ2-7 | 13
TGTGCCAGCAGTGAATTGGTGGACGAGCAGTACTTC | CASSELVDEQYF | TRBV2 | many | . | TRBJ2-7 | 12
TGTGCCTGGAGTACCCTGGGGGGCCCGGAGGACAATGAGCAGTTCTTC | CAWSTLGGPEDNEQFF | TRBV30 | . | . | TRBJ2-1 | 16
TGTGCCAGCAGCTCTAGGGGGGGAGGGCAGCCCCAGCATTTT | CASSSRGGGQPQHF | TRBV5-6 | few | . | TRBJ1-5 | 14
TGCGCCAGCAGCCAGGTTTTGAGGGGCCTGCTGGAGCAGTACTTC | CASSQVLRGLLEQYF | TRBV4-3 | . | . | TRBJ2-7 | 15
TGTGCCAGCACCTCGACTAGCGGGAGAAGGGATGAGCAGTTCTTC | CASTSTSGRRDEQFF | TRBV12-3/TRBV12-4 | many | TRBD2 | TRBJ2-1 | 15
TGTGCCAGCAGTTCGAGACAGGGCCATCAGCCCCAGCATTTT | CASSSRQGHQPQHF | TRBV28 | few | TRBD1 | TRBJ1-5 | 14
TGTGCCAGCAGCGCCGCAGGGGACTACACAGATACGCAGTATTTT | CASSAAGDYTDTQYF | TRBV9 | few | . | TRBJ2-3 | 15
TGTGCCACCCCAGATACGCAGTATTTT | CATPDTQYF | TRBV27 | many | . | TRBJ2-3 | 9
TGTGCCAGCAGCTCTAAAACCGGGACGCCAGGAGGTGGCTACACCTTC | CASSSKTGTPGGGYTF | TRBV7-9 | . | . | TRBJ1-2 | 16
TGCGCCAGCAGCCAAACGGACAGCCGCTCTGGAAACACCATATATTTT | CASSQTDSRSGNTIYF | TRBV4-3 | . | . | TRBJ1-3 | 16
TGTGCCAGCAGCGTAGCCGGGACAGGGTTAAAGACCCAGTACTTC | CASSVAGTGLKTQYF | TRBV9 | . | TRBD1 | TRBJ2-5 | 15
TGTGCCAGCAGCTTGATTAATGCGGGACAGGGGGCTCACAATGAGCAGTTCTTC | CASSLINAGQGAHNEQFF | TRBV5-6 | many | TRBD1 | TRBJ2-1 | 18
TGTGCCAGCAGCTTAGGTCCCAGGGGGCTATACGAGCAGTACTTC | CASSLGPRGLYEQYF | TRBV7-6 | . | TRBD1 | TRBJ2-7 | 15
TGTGCCAGCAGCCGACCGGGAACCGATGGCTACACCTTC | CASSRPGTDGYTF | TRBV7-9 | . | . | TRBJ1-2 | 13
TGTGCCAGCAGCCAAGATCGGTCGGCAGGGTACGAGCAGTACTTC | CASSQDRSAGYEQYF | TRBV4-2 | few | . | TRBJ2-7 | 15
TGCAGTGCTAAAAGTGGGTTTTCCTCCTACGAGCAGTACTTC | CSAKSGFSSYEQYF | TRBV20-1 | few | . | TRBJ2-7 | 14
TGCAGCGTTCCCGGACTAGCGGGACAACGGCCCAACATTCAGTACTTC | CSVPGLAGQRPNIQYF | TRBV29-1 | many | TRBD2 | TRBJ2-4 | 16
TGTGCCAGCAGCCCCCTATACCCAGCGGCCCACAATGAGCAGTTCTTC | CASSPLYPAAHNEQFF | TRBV7-6 | few | . | TRBJ2-1 | 16
TGCAGCGTTGAGGCAGGGAAGTACGAGCAGTACTTC | CSVEAGKYEQYF | TRBV29-1 | many | . | TRBJ2-7 | 12
TGCAGTGCTTCTCCCGGACCACCCTTTATTGCCTACGAGCAGTACTTC | CSASPGPPFIAYEQYF | TRBV20-1 | many | . | TRBJ2-7 | 16
TGTGCCAGCAGCCCCCGCCGAGCGGGAGGGGGGTCAGAGCAGTACTTC | CASSPRRAGGGSEQYF | TRBV7-3 | few | TRBD2 | TRBJ2-7 | 16
TGTGCCAGCAGCGTAGACTGGGCGGGAGGGGACGAGCAGTACTTC | CASSVDWAGGDEQYF | TRBV9 | many | TRBD2 | TRBJ2-7 | 15
TGCGCCAGCAGTCCCAGCCAGACAGGGACCCAAGAGACCCAGTACTTC | CASSPSQTGTQETQYF | TRBV5-1 | many | TRBD1 | TRBJ2-5 | 16
TGTGCCAGCAGCTTAAATCCGACAGGGAGCTCCTACGAGCAGTACTTC | CASSLNPTGSSYEQYF | TRBV7-3 | many | TRBD1 | TRBJ2-7 | 16
TGTGCCAGCAGTGAAAAGGGGACATCCCGATACTCCTACGAGCAGTACTTC | CASSEKGTSRYSYEQYF | TRBV6-1 | . | . | TRBJ2-7 | 17
TGTGCCAGCAGCCCAGGCAGGGAGGGATCACCCCTCCACTTT | CASSPGREGSPLHF | TRBV27 | many | . | TRBJ1-6 | 14
TGTGCCAGCAGCCACTCAACGGCCACCGGGGAGCTGTTTTTT | CASSHSTATGELFF | TRBV14 | many | . | TRBJ2-2 | 14
TGTGCCAGCAGCCCAGAGTGGCAGGCGGACACAGATACGCAGTATTTT | CASSPEWQADTDTQYF | TRBV7-2 | many | . | TRBJ2-3 | 16
TGTGCCAGCAGCCCCGGATCGGACGAGCAGTACTTC | CASSPGSDEQYF | TRBV7-9 | many | . | TRBJ2-7 | 12
TGTGCCAGCAGCTTCTTCGGGACTAGCGGGGGCCTAAACACCGGGGAGCTGTTTTTT | CASSFFGTSGGLNTGELFF | TRBV5-4 | many | TRBD2 | TRBJ2-2 | 19
TGCGCCAGCAGCTGGGGGACTAGCTCTTACAATGAGCAGTTCTTC | CASSWGTSSYNEQFF | TRBV5-1 | many | TRBD2 | TRBJ2-1 | 15
TGTGCCAGCAGCTTAGCGCTTTTGGCGAACACCGGGGAGCTGTTTTTT | CASSLALLANTGELFF | TRBV7-2 | few | . | TRBJ2-2 | 16
TGTGCCACCAGTGATCGTGGGGGTCAGCCCCAGCATTTT | CATSDRGGQPQHF | TRBV24-1 | many | . | TRBJ1-5 | 13
TGTGCCAGCAGCTTAAGGGCGGGAGGGCCCCCGTTTGAGACCCAGTACTTC | CASSLRAGGPPFETQYF | TRBV7-3 | . | TRBD2 | TRBJ2-5 | 17
TGTGCCAGCAGTCCCCAGTGGCGGGAGGTTCCCACCGGGGAGCTGTTTTTT | CASSPQWREVPTGELFF | TRBV28 | many | TRBD2 | TRBJ2-2 | 17
TGTGCCACCAGCAGAGTCGGACAGGGGTACGAGCAGTACTTC | CATSRVGQGYEQYF | TRBV15 | few | TRBD1 | TRBJ2-7 | 14
TGCAGCACTACCAGGGGGGGAGCTAACTATGGCTACACCTTC | CSTTRGGANYGYTF | TRBV29-1 | many | TRBD1 | TRBJ1-2 | 14
TGTGCCAGCAGCTTAGTCGTAAGGACTGTCACAGATACGCAGTATTTT | CASSLVVRTVTDTQYF | TRBV7-9 | many | . | TRBJ2-3 | 16
TGTGCCAGCAGCGTAGCTCTGGGGGCCCCCTACAATGAGCAGTTCTTC | CASSVALGAPYNEQFF | TRBV9 | few | . | TRBJ2-1 | 16
TGTGCCAGCAGCTCGGGACGGGGCACCGGGGAGCTGTTTTTT | CASSSGRGTGELFF | TRBV9 | many | . | TRBJ2-2 | 14
TGTGCCACCAGTGATTTCAGGGGGTTCGGTGGCTACACCTTC | CATSDFRGFGGYTF | TRBV24-1 | few | TRBD1 | TRBJ1-2 | 14
TGTGCCAGCAGGGCTAGCGGGGGCCCAGCATACGAGCAGTACTTC | CASRASGGPAYEQYF | TRBV27 | . | TRBD2 | TRBJ2-7 | 15
TGTGCCACCAGCAGGGACCGCCTCGACGAGCAGTACTTC | CATSRDRLDEQYF | TRBV15 | many | . | TRBJ2-7 | 13
TGTGCCAGCAGTTTGAGTATAGGTCCCCCCTCGGTCAATCAGCCCCAGCATTTT | CASSLSIGPPSVNQPQHF | TRBV28 | . | . | TRBJ1-5 | 18
TGCGCCAGCAGCCAAAGAAGTTACGCCTATGAAAAACTGTTTTTT | CASSQRSYAYEKLFF | TRBV4-3 | many | . | TRBJ1-4 | 15
TGTGCCAGCAGTCCCTTATCGGACAGGGACCAAGAGACCCAGTACTTC | CASSPLSDRDQETQYF | TRBV6-2/TRBV6-3 | . | TRBD1 | TRBJ2-5 | 16